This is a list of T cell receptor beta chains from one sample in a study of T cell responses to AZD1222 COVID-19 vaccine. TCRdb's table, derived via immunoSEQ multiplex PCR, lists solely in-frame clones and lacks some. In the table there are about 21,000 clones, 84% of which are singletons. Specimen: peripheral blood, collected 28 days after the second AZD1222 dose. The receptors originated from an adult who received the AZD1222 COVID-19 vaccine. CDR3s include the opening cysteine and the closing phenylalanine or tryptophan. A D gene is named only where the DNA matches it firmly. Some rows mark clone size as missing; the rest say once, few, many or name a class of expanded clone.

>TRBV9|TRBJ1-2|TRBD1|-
TGTGCCAGCAGCCCCGGGACAGGGGAGGAATATGGCTACACCTTC
CASSPGTGEEYGYTF
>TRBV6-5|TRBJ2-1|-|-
TGTGCCAGCAGCGCAGTAGTTAACTCCTACAATGAGCAGTTCTTC
CASSAVVNSYNEQFF
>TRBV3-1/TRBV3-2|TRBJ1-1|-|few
TGTGCCAGCAGCCAGGGACAGAACACTGAAGCTTTCTTT
CASSQGQNTEAFF
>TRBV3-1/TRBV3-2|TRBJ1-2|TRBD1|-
TGTGCCAGCAGCCAAGGGACAGGGGGCCGGGGAGGCTACACCTTC
CASSQGTGGRGGYTF
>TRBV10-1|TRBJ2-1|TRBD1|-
TGCGCCAGCAGTGACCTTATACAGGGGGGTCAAGGTGAGCAGTTCTTC
CASSDLIQGGQGEQFF
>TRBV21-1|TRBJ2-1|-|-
TGTGCCAGCAGCCCACGTCGGACTTCACCCAAACGGATCTTC
CASSPRRTSPKRIF
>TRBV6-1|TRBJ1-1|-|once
TGTGCCAGCAGTGAAGCGTTAGGGGAAGGGGAGGTGAGCACTGAAGCTTTCTTT
CASSEALGEGEVSTEAFF
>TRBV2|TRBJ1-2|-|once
TGTGCCACCGCGCTGGATACTAACTATGGCTACACCTTC
CATALDTNYGYTF
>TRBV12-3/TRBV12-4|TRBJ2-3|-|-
TGTGCCAGCAGGGGTGCAATCACGCAGTATTTT
CASRGAITQYF
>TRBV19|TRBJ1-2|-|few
TGTGCCAGTTCACGGTATAACTATGGCTACACCTTC
CASSRYNYGYTF
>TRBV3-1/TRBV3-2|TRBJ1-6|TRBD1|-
TGTGCCAGCAGCCCAGGACAGGGGATAGGTTCACCCCTCCACTTT
CASSPGQGIGSPLHF
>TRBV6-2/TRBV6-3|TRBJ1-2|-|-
TGTGCCAGCAGTTACCAGGGGATCGATGGCTACACCTTC
CASSYQGIDGYTF
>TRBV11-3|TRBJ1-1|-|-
TGTGCCAGCAGCTTCACTCAGGGGACTGAAGCTTTCTTT
CASSFTQGTEAFF
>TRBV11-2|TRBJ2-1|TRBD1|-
TGTGCCAGTACCGGGACAGGGGGCTATGAGCAGTTCTTC
CASTGTGGYEQFF
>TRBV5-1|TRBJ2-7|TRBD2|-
TGCGCCAGCAGCTTGGTAGCGGGAGAAGTAGGGGAGCAGTACTTC
CASSLVAGEVGEQYF
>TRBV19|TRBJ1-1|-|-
TGTGCCAGTAGGGAGGGTATTCATCGTGGCGAAGCTTTCTTT
CASREGIHRGEAFF
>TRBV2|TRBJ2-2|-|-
TGTGCCAGCAGTGAATTCCACGGGGCGAACACCGGGGAGCTGTTTTTT
CASSEFHGANTGELFF
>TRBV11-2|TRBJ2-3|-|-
TGTGCCAGCAGCTTGGACCCTGGGGCAGATACGCAGTATTTT
CASSLDPGADTQYF
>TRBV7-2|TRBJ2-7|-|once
TGTGCCAGCAGCCCAGGGACGCGCTACGAGCAGTACTTC
CASSPGTRYEQYF
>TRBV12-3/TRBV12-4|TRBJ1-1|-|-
TGTGCCAGCAGTTCCAGGGGAGGGGCTTTCTTT
CASSSRGGAFF
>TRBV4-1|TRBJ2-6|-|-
TGCGCCAGCAGCCAAGTCTGGCTTAGGGGCTCTGGGGCCAACGTCCTGACTTTC
CASSQVWLRGSGANVLTF
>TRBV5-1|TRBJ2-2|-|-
TGCGCCAGCAGCCAAAGGACAGAGGACACCGGGGAGCTGTTTTTT
CASSQRTEDTGELFF
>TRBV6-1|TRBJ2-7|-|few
TGTGCCAGCAGTGCCCAACCCGACTTTGGGGGATCCGGGTACGAGCAGTACTTC
CASSAQPDFGGSGYEQYF
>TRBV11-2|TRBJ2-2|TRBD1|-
TGTGCCAGCAGGAAGACAGGGGGGGAGCTGTTTTTT
CASRKTGGELFF
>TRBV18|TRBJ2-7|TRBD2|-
TGTGCCAGCTCACCACTGGAACTAGCGGGACGTTCCTACGAGCAGTACTTC
CASSPLELAGRSYEQYF
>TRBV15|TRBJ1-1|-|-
TGTGCCACCAGCAGAGATCGGGGGCTCCTAGAAGCTTTCTTT
CATSRDRGLLEAFF